The following is a TCR beta chain sequence with its context. Its cognate antigen is unknown. The data stem from a study of T cells in Graves' hyperthyroidism and ophthalmopathy. Notes on the study in general: Stable hyperthyroidism was separated from ophthalmopathy by a model based on 13 V-J features.

Amplified regions were TCR beta CDR3 sequences from RNA transcripts. HTBI primers were employed in a first-round RT-PCR of the TCR CDR3. In TCRdb, the multiplex PCR reads were re-called with MiXCR into one record per CDR3 protein. The table lists about 150,000 distinct CDR3 sequences, more than 20% of them singletons. Hyperthyroidism patients were newly diagnosed, had disease duration under 2 months, and were aged 18 to 65 years. Reasons for excluding patients were uncontrolled infection, other autoimmune disease, pregnancy or lactation. Sample collection date corresponds to first hyperthyroidism diagnosis, prior to any ophthalmopathy symptoms. Germline V lookup: CDR1 SEHNR, CDR2 FQNEAQ (reference sequence). The V and J ends lost 5 bases and 5 bases, in that order; junction bases with no gene match: 8. This CDR3 spans 16 amino acids.

The sequenced sample was blood. The receptor was derived from a woman aged 50 to 65 with Graves' hyperthyroidism that later progressed to Graves' ophthalmopathy. The chain is built from TRBV7-9 and TRBJ2-5; 13 bases agree with TRBD2. The DNA of the CDR3 is TGTGCCAGCAGCACCTCACTAGCGGGGGGGCGGGAGACCCAGTACTTC. As protein: CASSTSLAGGRETQYF. The entire variable domain, with the rest obtained from reference TRBV7-9 and TRBJ2-5, is as follows: DTGVSQNPRHKITKRGQNVTFRCDPISEHNRLYWYRQTLGQGPEFLTYFQNEAQLEKSRLLSDRFSAERPKGSFSTLEIQRTEQGDSAMYLCASSTSLAGGRETQYFGPGTRLLVL.